This T cell receptor (beta chain) is from a study of early T cells in non-severe SARS-CoV-2 infection. Study-level information: From unsorted whole blood, bulk RNA was sequenced, and the chains remained unpaired. General study points: Anti-spike CD8 responses were favored by VDJdb matching, which missed private and CD4 specificities.

The CDR3 extends over 15 amino acids. V shed 3 bases and J 2 bases; nucleotides not matched to a gene: 5. Germline V lookup: CDR1 SNHLY, CDR2 FYNNEI. Researchers attached unique molecular identifiers to individual cDNA molecules. TCRdb re-called the 5' RACE reads through MiXCR, storing one row per CDR3 protein. The data contain around 83,000 distinct CDR3 sequences, roughly 12% of them seen just once; the ten biggest clones take up nearly 4.5%. This clonotype came up many times. The antigen remains undetermined. The rearrangement uses TRBV2 and TRBJ2-3; 7 bases are shared with TRBD1. This receptor was taken from an adult who was a healthcare worker with PCR-confirmed SARS-CoV-2 infection or an uninfected control (not recorded which). Specimen: whole blood, collected at baseline. CDR3 bases: TGTGCCAGCAGTGAGCCGACAGGGATCACAGATACGCAGTATTTT. Amino acids: CASSEPTGITDTQYF.